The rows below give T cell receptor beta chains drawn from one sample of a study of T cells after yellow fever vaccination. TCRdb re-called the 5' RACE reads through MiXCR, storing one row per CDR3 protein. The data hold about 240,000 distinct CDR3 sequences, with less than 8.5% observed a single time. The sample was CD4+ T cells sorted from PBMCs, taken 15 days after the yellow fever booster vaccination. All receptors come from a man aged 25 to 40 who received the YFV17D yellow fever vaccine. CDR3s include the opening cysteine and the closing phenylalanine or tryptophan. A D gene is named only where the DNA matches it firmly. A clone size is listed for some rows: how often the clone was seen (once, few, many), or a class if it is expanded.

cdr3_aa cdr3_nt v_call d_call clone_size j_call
CATLPQGASSGRGGGWYEQYF TGTGCCACGCTCCCCCAGGGGGCATCTAGCGGGAGAGGGGGAGGGTGGTACGAGCAGTACTTC TRBV6-2/TRBV6-3 TRBD2 few TRBJ2-7
CAWRGLRWVGYTF TGTGCCTGGAGGGGCCTGCGATGGGTAGGCTACACCTTC TRBV30 - - TRBJ1-2
CASSLTGSNTGELFF TGCGCCAGCAGCTTGACAGGGTCGAACACCGGGGAGCTGTTTTTT TRBV5-1 - many TRBJ2-2
CASSQFRDREDEKLFF TGTGCCAGCAGCCAATTCCGGGACAGGGAGGATGAAAAACTGTTTTTT TRBV5-6 TRBD1 few TRBJ1-4
CASSSTPGPHTF TGTGCCAGCAGTTCGACGCCCGGGCCCCACACCTTC TRBV12-3/TRBV12-4 - - TRBJ1-2
CASSQVGSSYEQYF TGCGCCAGCAGCCAAGTTGGCAGCTCCTACGAGCAGTACTTC TRBV4-3 - - TRBJ2-7
CASSQVGKAGGTEAFF TGCGCCAGCAGCCAAGTGGGTAAGGCTGGCGGCACTGAAGCTTTCTTT TRBV4-3 - many TRBJ1-1
CASSYRQDRGGRFF TGTGCCAGCAGTTACCGCCAGGACAGGGGAGGTCGGTTCTTC TRBV6-2/TRBV6-3 TRBD1 - TRBJ2-1
CASSLNRDEAFF TGTGCCAGCAGCCTCAACAGGGATGAAGCTTTCTTT TRBV11-2 - many TRBJ1-1
CASSYSVLRNSYEQYF TGTGCCAGCAGTTACTCGGTATTGCGGAACTCCTACGAGCAGTACTTC TRBV6-5 - many TRBJ2-7
CATRTGGEETQYF TGTGCCACCAGGACAGGGGGAGAGGAGACCCAGTACTTC TRBV24-1 TRBD1 few TRBJ2-5
CASSLGDYPSYEQYF TGCGCCAGCAGCCTGGGGGACTACCCATCCTACGAGCAGTACTTC TRBV5-1 TRBD2 many TRBJ2-7
CSGGGQGALEQFF TGCAGCGGGGGGGGACAGGGGGCTCTTGAGCAGTTCTTC TRBV20-1 TRBD1 many TRBJ2-1
CASSPIGGFAGELFF TGTGCCAGCAGCCCCATCGGGGGATTTGCCGGGGAGCTGTTTTTT TRBV7-9 - - TRBJ2-2
CASSLGGNIQYF TGCGCCAGCAGCTTAGGGGGAAACATTCAGTACTTC TRBV5-1 - few TRBJ2-4
CASSFRPGGKGETQYF TGTGCCAGCAGCTTCCGTCCCGGGGGGAAAGGAGAGACCCAGTACTTC TRBV5-6 TRBD2 few TRBJ2-5
CASSMTSGPYEQYF TGTGCCAGTAGTATGACTAGCGGACCCTACGAGCAGTACTTC TRBV19 TRBD2 few TRBJ2-7
CASSFSTSGSGTDTQYF TGTGCCAGCAGCTTCTCTACTAGCGGGAGTGGCACAGATACGCAGTATTTT TRBV7-2 TRBD2 many TRBJ2-3
CASKRDRAAGELFF TGTGCCAGTAAGAGGGACAGGGCAGCCGGGGAGCTGTTTTTT TRBV19 TRBD1 few TRBJ2-2
CASSFRDSNSPLHF TGTGCCAGCAGCTTCCGGGACAGCAATTCACCCCTCCACTTT TRBV12-3/TRBV12-4 TRBD1 many TRBJ1-6
CATRLSGADTQYF TGTGCCACCAGACTATCGGGTGCGGATACGCAGTATTTT TRBV15 - few TRBJ2-3
CASSLATGGGQETQYF TGTGCCAGCAGCTTAGCGACAGGGGGCGGCCAAGAGACCCAGTACTTC TRBV7-2 TRBD1 many TRBJ2-5
CASSQGKGLNEQYF TGTGCCAGCAGCCAAGGAAAGGGCCTCAACGAGCAGTACTTC TRBV3-1 - - TRBJ2-7
CASSDETKDTGELFF TGTGCCAGCAGTGATGAGACGAAAGACACCGGGGAGCTGTTTTTT TRBV12-3/TRBV12-4 - - TRBJ2-2
CASSSAVGGRGYGYTF TGTGCCAGCAGCTCCGCGGTCGGGGGGCGGGGATATGGCTACACCTTC TRBV7-2 - many TRBJ1-2
CASSTLAGGIQETQYF TGTGCCAGCAGTACCCTAGCGGGAGGAATCCAAGAGACCCAGTACTTC TRBV28 TRBD2 few TRBJ2-5
CASSLGTALGNEQFF TGTGCCAGCTCATTGGGGACAGCGCTGGGCAATGAGCAGTTCTTC TRBV18 TRBD1 - TRBJ2-1
CASSRMVGTYNEQFF TGCGCCAGCAGCCGAATGGTCGGAACCTACAATGAGCAGTTCTTC TRBV5-1 - many TRBJ2-1
CASSVGADTQYF TGTGCCAGCAGTGTCGGTGCAGATACGCAGTATTTT TRBV2 - few TRBJ2-3
CASSLGREGSYEQYF TGCGCCAGCAGCTTGGGACGGGAGGGCAGCTACGAGCAGTACTTC TRBV5-1 TRBD2 few TRBJ2-7
CASSSGGTSYNEQFF TGTGCCAGCAGCTCCGGGGGGACATCCTACAATGAGCAGTTCTTC TRBV7-2 - - TRBJ2-1
CSASDSGGPTEAFF TGCAGTGCTAGTGACTCGGGGGGACCCACTGAAGCTTTCTTT TRBV20-1 - - TRBJ1-1
CSARQGVTEAFF TGCAGTGCGAGACAGGGGGTAACTGAAGCTTTCTTT TRBV20-1 TRBD1 - TRBJ1-1
CASSPLGVSYEQYF TGCGCCAGCTCTCCCTTGGGGGTTTCCTACGAGCAGTACTTC TRBV5-1 - few TRBJ2-7
CASSPPGPDYGYTF TGTGCCAGCAGCCCCCCCGGACCAGACTATGGCTACACCTTC TRBV11-2 - few TRBJ1-2
CASTVQGRVYEQYF TGTGCCAGCACCGTTCAGGGGCGAGTCTACGAGCAGTACTTC TRBV7-9 - many TRBJ2-7
CSALGGQRYTDTQYF TGCAGTGCCCTTGGGGGACAACGATACACAGATACGCAGTATTTT TRBV20-1 - - TRBJ2-3
CASSSKGLFYEQYF TGTGCCAGCAGTTCAAAGGGACTCTTCTACGAGCAGTACTTC TRBV27 - many TRBJ2-7
CASSFRTGMWNEQYF TGTGCCAGCAGTTTCCGGACAGGGATGTGGAACGAGCAGTACTTC TRBV27 TRBD1 - TRBJ2-7
CASSFASGTETQYF TGTGCCAGCAGCTTCGCCTCTGGGACAGAGACCCAGTACTTC TRBV7-9 - few TRBJ2-5
CASSFLAGVGTDTQYF TGCGCCAGCAGCTTTTTAGCGGGAGTGGGCACAGATACGCAGTATTTT TRBV5-1 TRBD2 - TRBJ2-3
CASSRDRETQYF TGTGCCAGCTCCAGGGATCGGGAGACCCAGTACTTC TRBV6-6 - many TRBJ2-5
CASSQHGELFF TGCGCCAGCAGCCAACACGGGGAGCTGTTTTTT TRBV4-3 - few TRBJ2-2